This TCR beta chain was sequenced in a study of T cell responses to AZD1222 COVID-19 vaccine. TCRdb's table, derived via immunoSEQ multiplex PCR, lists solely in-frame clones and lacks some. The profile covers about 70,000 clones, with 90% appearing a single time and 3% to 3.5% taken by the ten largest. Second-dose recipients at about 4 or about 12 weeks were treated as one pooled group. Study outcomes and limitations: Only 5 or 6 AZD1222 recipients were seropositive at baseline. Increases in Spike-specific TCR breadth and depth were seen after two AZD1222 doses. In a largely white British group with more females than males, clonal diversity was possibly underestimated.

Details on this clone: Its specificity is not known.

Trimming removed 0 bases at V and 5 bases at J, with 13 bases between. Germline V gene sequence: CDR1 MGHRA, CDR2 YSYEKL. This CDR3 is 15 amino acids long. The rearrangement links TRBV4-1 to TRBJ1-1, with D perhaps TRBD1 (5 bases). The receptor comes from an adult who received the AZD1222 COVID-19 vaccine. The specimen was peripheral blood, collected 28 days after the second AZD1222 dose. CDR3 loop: CASSQERWGDTEAFF. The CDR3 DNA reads TGCGCCAGCAGCCAAGAGCGTTGGGGGGATACTGAAGCTTTCTTT.